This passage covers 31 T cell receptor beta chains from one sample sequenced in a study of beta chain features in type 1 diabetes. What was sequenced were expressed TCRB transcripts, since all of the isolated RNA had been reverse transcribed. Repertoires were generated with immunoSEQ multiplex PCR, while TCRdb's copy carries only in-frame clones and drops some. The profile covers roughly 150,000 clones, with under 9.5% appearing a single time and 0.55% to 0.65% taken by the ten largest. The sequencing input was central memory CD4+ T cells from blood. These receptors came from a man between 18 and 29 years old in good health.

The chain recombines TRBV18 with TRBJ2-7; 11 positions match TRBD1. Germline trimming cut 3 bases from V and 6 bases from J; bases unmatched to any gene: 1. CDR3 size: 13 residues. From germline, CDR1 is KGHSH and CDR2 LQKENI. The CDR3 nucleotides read TGTGCCAGCTCACCGGGACAGGGGGTCGAGCAGTACTTC. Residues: CASSPGQGVEQYF.

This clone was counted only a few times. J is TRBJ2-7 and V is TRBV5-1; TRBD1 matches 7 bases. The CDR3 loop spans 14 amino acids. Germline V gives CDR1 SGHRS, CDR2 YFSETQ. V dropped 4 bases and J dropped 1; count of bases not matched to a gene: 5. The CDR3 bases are TGCGCCAGCAGCCCCCGGGACAGATCCTACGAGCAGTACTTC. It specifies CASSPRDRSYEQYF.

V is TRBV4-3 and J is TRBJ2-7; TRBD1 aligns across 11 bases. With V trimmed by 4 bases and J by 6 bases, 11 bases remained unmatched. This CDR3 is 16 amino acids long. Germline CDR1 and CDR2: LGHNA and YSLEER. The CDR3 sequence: CASSRGQGASSAEQYF. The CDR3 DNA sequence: TGCGCCAGCAGCCGAGGACAGGGGGCTTCATCTGCCGAGCAGTACTTC.

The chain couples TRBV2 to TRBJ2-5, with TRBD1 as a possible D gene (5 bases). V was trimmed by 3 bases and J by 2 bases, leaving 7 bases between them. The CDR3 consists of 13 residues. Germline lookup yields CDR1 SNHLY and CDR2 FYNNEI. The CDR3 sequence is CASSDTGQETQYF. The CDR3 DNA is TGTGCCAGCAGTGACACAGGACAAGAGACCCAGTACTTC.

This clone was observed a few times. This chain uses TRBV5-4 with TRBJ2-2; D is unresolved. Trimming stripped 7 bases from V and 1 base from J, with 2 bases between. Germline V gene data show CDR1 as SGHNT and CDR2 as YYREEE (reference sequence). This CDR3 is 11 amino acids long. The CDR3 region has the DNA TGTGCCAGCCAGAACACCGGGGAGCTGTTTTTT. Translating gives CASQNTGELFF.

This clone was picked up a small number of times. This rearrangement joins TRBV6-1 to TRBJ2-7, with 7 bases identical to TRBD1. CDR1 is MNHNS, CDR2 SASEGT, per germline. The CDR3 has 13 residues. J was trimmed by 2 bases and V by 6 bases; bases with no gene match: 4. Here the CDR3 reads CASRGDRAYEQYF. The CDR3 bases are TGTGCCAGCAGGGGAGACAGGGCCTACGAGCAGTACTTC.

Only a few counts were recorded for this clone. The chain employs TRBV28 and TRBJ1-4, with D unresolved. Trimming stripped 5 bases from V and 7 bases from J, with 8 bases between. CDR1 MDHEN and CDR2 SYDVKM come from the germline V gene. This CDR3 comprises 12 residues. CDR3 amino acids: CASSIRVEKLFF. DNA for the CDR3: TGTGCCAGCAGTATCCGGGTTGAAAAACTGTTTTTT.

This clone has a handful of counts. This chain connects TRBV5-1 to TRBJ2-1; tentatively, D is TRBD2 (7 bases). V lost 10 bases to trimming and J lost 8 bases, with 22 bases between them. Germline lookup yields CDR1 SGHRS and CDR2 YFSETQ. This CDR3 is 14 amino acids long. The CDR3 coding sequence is TGCGCCGGCAAGAGGGGGGGCACGGGGGATGAGCAGTTCTTC. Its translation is CAGKRGGTGDEQFF.

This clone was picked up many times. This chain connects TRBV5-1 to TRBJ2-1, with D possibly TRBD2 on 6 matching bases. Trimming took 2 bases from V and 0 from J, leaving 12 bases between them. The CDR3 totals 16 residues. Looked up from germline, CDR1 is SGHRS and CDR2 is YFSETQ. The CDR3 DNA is TGCGCCAGCAGCTTCCGGGAGCCACGCTCCTACAATGAGCAGTTCTTC. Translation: CASSFREPRSYNEQFF. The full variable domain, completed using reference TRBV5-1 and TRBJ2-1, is KAGVTQTPRYLIKTRGQQVTLSCSPISGHRSVSWYQQTPGQGLQFLFEYFSETQRNKGNFPGRFSGRQFSNSRSEMNVSTLELGDSALYLCASSFREPRSYNEQFFGPGTRLTVL.

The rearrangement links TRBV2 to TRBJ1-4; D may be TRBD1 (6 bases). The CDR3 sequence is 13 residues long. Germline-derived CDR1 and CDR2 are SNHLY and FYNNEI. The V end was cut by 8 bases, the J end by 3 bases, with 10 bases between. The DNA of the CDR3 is TGTGCCAGCGGGGGGGCGGCTAATGAAAAACTGTTTTTT. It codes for CASGGAANEKLFF.

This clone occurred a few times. DNA for the CDR3: TGCAGCGTATATACCGAGGCCTATGGCTACACCTTC. The encoded protein is CSVYTEAYGYTF. This rearrangement joins TRBV29-1 to TRBJ1-2; D not certain. The CDR3 covers 12 residues. Germline lookup yields CDR1 SQVTM and CDR2 ANQGSEA. V was clipped by 6 bases and J by 4 bases, with 12 bases between them.

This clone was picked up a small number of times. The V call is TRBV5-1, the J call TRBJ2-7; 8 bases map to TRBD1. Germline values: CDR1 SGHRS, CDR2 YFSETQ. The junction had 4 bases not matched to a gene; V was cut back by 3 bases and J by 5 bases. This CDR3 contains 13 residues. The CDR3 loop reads CASSSPGQDEQYF. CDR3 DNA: TGCGCCAGCAGCTCCCCGGGACAGGACGAGCAGTACTTC.

Written as DNA, the CDR3 is TGTGCCAGCAGCTCGTTAGGGGACAGAAACTATGGCTACACCTTC. Translating gives CASSSLGDRNYGYTF. V and J are TRBV7-2 and TRBJ1-2; 7 bases are shared with TRBD1. Trimming cost V 4 bases and J 2 bases; bases outside gene matches: 7. Looked up from germline, CDR1 is SGHTA and CDR2 is FQGNSA. The CDR3 length is 15 residues.

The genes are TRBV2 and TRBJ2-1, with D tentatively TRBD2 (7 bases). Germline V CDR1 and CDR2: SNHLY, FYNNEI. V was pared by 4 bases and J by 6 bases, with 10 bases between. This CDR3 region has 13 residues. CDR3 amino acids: CASSAGGGNEQFF. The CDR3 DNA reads TGTGCCAGCAGTGCGGGGGGCGGCAATGAGCAGTTCTTC. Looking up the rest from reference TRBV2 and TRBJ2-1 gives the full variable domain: EPEVTQTPSHQVTQMGQEVILRCVPISNHLYFYWYRQILGQKVEFLVSFYNNEISEKSEIFDDQFSVERPDGSNFTLKIRSTKLEDSAMYFCASSAGGGNEQFFGPGTRLTVL.

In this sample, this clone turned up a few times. The CDR3 reads CASRQGSGTGELFF. DNA for the CDR3: TGTGCCAGCAGACAGGGATCGGGCACCGGGGAGCTGTTTTTT. V is TRBV9 and J is TRBJ2-2; a possible D gene is TRBD1 (6 bases). Germline V gives CDR1 SGDLS, CDR2 YYNGEE. V shed 5 bases and J shed 4 bases, with 12 bases lying between them. The CDR3 sequence is 14 residues long.

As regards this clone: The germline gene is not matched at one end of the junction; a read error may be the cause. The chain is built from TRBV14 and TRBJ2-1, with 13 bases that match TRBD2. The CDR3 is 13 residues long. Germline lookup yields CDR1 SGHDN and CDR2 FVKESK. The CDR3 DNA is TGTGCCAGCAGCCTCGCGGGACTAGCGGGACTACTCTTC. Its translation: CASSLAGLAGLLF.

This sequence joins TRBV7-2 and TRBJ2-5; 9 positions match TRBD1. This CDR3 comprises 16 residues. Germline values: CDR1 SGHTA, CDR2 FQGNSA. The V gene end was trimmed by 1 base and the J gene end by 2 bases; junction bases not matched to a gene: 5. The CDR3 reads CASSLGRDRVQETQYF. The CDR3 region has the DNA TGTGCCAGCAGCTTAGGGAGGGACAGGGTACAAGAGACCCAGTACTTC.

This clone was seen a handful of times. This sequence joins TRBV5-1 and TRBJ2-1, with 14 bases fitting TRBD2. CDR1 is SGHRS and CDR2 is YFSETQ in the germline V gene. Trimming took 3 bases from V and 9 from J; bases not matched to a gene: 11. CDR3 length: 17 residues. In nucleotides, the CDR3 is TGCGCCAGCAGCTACGGACTAGCGGGAGGCTTTAGGCGTGAGCAGTTCTTC. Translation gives CASSYGLAGGFRREQFF.

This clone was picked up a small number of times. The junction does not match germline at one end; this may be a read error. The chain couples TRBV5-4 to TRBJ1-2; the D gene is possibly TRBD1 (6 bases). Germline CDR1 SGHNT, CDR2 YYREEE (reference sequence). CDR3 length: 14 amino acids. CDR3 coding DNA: TGTGCCAGCACCTTGGGGGCTGGTAGCTATGGCTACACCTTC. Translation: CASTLGAGSYGYTF.

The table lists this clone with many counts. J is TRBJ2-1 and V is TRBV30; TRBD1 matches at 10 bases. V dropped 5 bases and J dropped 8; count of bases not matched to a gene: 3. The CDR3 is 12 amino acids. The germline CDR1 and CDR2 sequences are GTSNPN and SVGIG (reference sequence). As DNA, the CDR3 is TGTGCCTGGGGGACAGGGGTCGATGAGCAGTTCTTC. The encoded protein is CAWGTGVDEQFF.

Here the CDR3 DNA reads TGTGCCAGTATGGGGCAAGCGAACACCGGGGAGCTGTTTTTT. Translating gives CASMGQANTGELFF. The genes are TRBV19 and TRBJ2-2; a possible D gene is TRBD1 (5 bases). V lost 7 bases, J lost 0 bases, and 9 bases lay in between. Germline loops: CDR1 LNHDA, CDR2 SQIVND (reference sequence). The CDR3 is made up of 14 amino acids.

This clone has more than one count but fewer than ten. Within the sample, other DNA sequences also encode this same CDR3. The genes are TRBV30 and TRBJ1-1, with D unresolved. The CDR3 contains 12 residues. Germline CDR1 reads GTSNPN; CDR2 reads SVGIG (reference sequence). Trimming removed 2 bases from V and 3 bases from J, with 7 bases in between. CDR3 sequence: CAWSPRDTEAFF. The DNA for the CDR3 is TGTGCCTGGAGTCCCCGGGACACTGAAGCTTTCTTT.

The DNA for the CDR3 is TGTGCCAGCAGCTACCAGGGTTCCCACGAGCAGTACTTC. Its protein product is CASSYQGSHEQYF. The chain joins TRBV5-6 to TRBJ2-7; TRBD1 might be the D (5 bases). From germline, CDR1 is SGHDT and CDR2 YYEEEE. The CDR3 is made up of 13 amino acids. Trimming removed 3 bases at V and 5 bases at J, with 12 bases between.

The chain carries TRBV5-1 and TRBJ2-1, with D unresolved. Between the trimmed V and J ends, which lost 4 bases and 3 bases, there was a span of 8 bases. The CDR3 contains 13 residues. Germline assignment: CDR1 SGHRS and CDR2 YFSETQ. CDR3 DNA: TGCGCCAGCAGCCAGGCCAACTACAATGAGCAGTTCTTC. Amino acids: CASSQANYNEQFF.

CDR3: CASSAQGAWEQYF. The CDR3 DNA reads as TGTGCCAGCAGTGCACAGGGGGCTTGGGAGCAGTACTTC. The chain has TRBV2 and TRBJ2-7; 9 positions match TRBD1. CDR3 size: 13 residues. CDR1 is SNHLY, CDR2 FYNNEI, per germline. Trimming took 4 bases from V and 7 from J; bases not matched to a gene: 5.

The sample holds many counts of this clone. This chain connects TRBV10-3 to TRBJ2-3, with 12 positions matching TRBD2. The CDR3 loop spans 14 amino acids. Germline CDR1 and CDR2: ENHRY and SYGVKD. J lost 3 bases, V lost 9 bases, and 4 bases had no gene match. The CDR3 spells CAIRLAGVTDTQYF. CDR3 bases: TGTGCCATTCGACTAGCGGGAGTGACAGATACGCAGTATTTT.

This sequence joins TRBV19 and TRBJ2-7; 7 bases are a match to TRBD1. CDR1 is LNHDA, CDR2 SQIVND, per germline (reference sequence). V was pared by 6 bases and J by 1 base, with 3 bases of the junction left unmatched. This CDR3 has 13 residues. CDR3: CASRAGGSYEQYF. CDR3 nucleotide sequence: TGTGCCAGTAGGGCAGGGGGATCCTACGAGCAGTACTTC. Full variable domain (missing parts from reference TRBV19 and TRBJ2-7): DGGITQSPKYLFRKEGQNVTLSCEQNLNHDAMYWYRQDPGQGLRLIYYSQIVNDFQKGDIAEGYSVSREKKESFPLTVTSAQKNPTAFYLCASRAGGSYEQYFGPGTRLTVT.

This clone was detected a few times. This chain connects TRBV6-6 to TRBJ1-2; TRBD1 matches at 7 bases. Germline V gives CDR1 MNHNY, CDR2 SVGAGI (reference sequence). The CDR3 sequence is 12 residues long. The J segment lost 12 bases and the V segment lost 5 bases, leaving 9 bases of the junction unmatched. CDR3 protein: CASSTYRGGNTF. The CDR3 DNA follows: TGTGCCAGCAGTACCTACAGGGGCGGGAACACCTTC.

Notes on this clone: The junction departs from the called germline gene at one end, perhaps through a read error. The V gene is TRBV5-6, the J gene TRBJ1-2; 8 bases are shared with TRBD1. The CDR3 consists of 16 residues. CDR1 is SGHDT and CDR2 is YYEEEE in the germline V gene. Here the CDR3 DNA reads TGTGCCAGCAGTTTGGACCCAGGGGGCTTTAGCTATGGCTACACCTTC. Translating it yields CASSLDPGGFSYGYTF.

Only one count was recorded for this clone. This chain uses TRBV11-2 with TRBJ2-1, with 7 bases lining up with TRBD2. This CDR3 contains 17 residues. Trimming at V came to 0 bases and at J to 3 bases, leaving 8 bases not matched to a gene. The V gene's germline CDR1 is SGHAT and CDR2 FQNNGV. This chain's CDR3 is CASSLERAGGSYNEQFF. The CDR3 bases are TGTGCCAGCAGCTTAGAAAGAGCCGGCGGGAGCTACAATGAGCAGTTCTTC. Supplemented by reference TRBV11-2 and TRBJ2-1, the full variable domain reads EAGVAQSPRYKIIEKRQSVAFWCNPISGHATLYWYQQILGQGPKLLIQFQNNGVVDDSQLPKDRFSAERLKGVDSTLKIQPAKLEDSAVYLCASSLERAGGSYNEQFFGPGTRLTVL.

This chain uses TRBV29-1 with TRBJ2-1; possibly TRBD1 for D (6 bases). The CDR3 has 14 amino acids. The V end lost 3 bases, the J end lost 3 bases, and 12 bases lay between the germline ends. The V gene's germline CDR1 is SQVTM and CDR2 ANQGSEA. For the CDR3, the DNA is TGCAGCGTTGAGGGACAACTTCACTACAATGAGCAGTTCTTC. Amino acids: CSVEGQLHYNEQFF.